The clone carrying this T cell receptor beta chain has just one count. Its antigen is unknown. Time point specified: cycle 4 day 1 (C4D1), after 5 to 7 weeks of nivolumab. All patients experienced relapse after autologous stem cell transplantation, and brentuximab vedotin exposure was variable. Per germline, CDR1 GTSNPN and CDR2 SVGIG (reference sequence). Trimming cost V 5 bases and J 1 base; bases outside gene matches: 3. CDR3 length equals 14 residues. Profiling relied on immunoSEQ multiplex PCR, and the TCRdb table lists in-frame clones only, not all of them. Of approximately 30,000 clones in the sample, over 55% were seen once. This sample is part of a study of PD-1 blockade in classical Hodgkin lymphoma. Study results and caveats: Whatever underlies the repertoire differences (possibly disease activity or prior therapy) remains undefined.

This TCR was recovered from a human donor with classical Hodgkin lymphoma. V and J are TRBV30 and TRBJ2-2; 8 bases match TRBD1. Material: peripheral blood mononuclear cells (PBMCs), obtained before the fourth cycle of nivolumab. The CDR3 DNA is TGTGCCTGGGGCAGGGGGCGGAACACCGGGGAGCTGTTTTTT. Its translation is CAWGRGRNTGELFF.